A selection of T cell receptor beta chains follows, all from one sample in a study of T-cell memory formation after mild COVID-19. TCRdb ran MiXCR on the 5' RACE reads and lists one entry per CDR3 protein. The sample records about 400,000 distinct CDR3 sequences, about a quarter being singletons. Sequenced input: PBMCs or a T cell subset sorted from them (not recorded which). The receptors originated from an adult woman who had mild COVID-19 (a few samples of this study predate the infection). Cell type and time point are not known. CDR3s include the opening cysteine and the closing phenylalanine or tryptophan. Each record gives: clone size, J gene, V gene, D gene, CDR3 length, CDR3 protein, CDR3 DNA. The D gene is left open where the match is weak. Some rows mark clone size as missing; the rest say once, few, many or name a class of expanded clone.

>-|TRBJ1-1|TRBV29-1|TRBD1|12
CSVGRGLTEAFF
TGCAGCGTTGGCAGGGGGCTTACTGAAGCTTTCTTT
>-|TRBJ2-7|TRBV6-2/TRBV6-3|TRBD1|14
CASRFGTGKMMQYF
TGTGCCAGCAGATTCGGGACAGGGAAAATGATGCAGTACTTC
>-|TRBJ2-3|TRBV4-1|TRBD2|19
CASSQDLRSQRGGTDTQYF
TGCGCCAGCAGCCAAGATCTCCGGTCTCAGCGGGGGGGCACAGATACGCAGTATTTT
>-|TRBJ1-1|TRBV29-1|-|12
CSGGTWGTEAFF
TGCAGCGGGGGGACGTGGGGCACTGAAGCTTTCTTT
>-|TRBJ2-5|TRBV7-8|TRBD1|16
CASSYGQGGREETQYF
TGTGCCAGCAGCTATGGACAGGGGGGTAGGGAAGAGACCCAGTACTTC
>-|TRBJ2-2|TRBV7-9|TRBD1|16
CASSTRQGSNTGELFF
TGTGCCAGCAGCACACGACAGGGATCAAACACCGGGGAGCTGTTTTTT
>few|TRBJ2-7|TRBV19|TRBD1|15
CASSIGQGRTYEQYF
TGTGCCAGTAGTATAGGACAGGGAAGGACCTACGAGCAGTACTTC
>few|TRBJ2-3|TRBV7-2|TRBD1|16
CASSHHGTVSTDTQYF
TGTGCCAGCAGCCACCACGGGACAGTTAGCACAGATACGCAGTATTTT
>many|TRBJ2-7|TRBV12-3/TRBV12-4|TRBD2|14
CASRLAGGRNEQYF
TGTGCCAGCAGGCTAGCGGGAGGGAGAAACGAGCAGTACTTC
>few|TRBJ2-7|TRBV5-1|-|13
CASSLVPSGEQYF
TGCGCCAGCAGCTTGGTCCCGTCGGGCGAGCAGTACTTC
>few|TRBJ1-2|TRBV11-2|TRBD1|13
CASSLPGGPGYTF
TGTGCCAGCAGCTTGCCAGGGGGCCCTGGCTACACCTTC
>few|TRBJ1-2|TRBV12-3/TRBV12-4|-|14
CASSFVLGAPGYTF
TGTGCCAGCAGTTTCGTCTTAGGGGCGCCTGGCTACACCTTC
>-|TRBJ2-3|TRBV4-2|-|12
CASSQWSRAQYF
TGTGCCAGCAGCCAATGGAGCAGGGCGCAGTATTTT
>few|TRBJ1-1|TRBV4-1|-|15
CASSQRRGSTAEAFF
TGCGCCAGCAGCCAAAGACGGGGATCCACCGCGGAAGCTTTCTTT
>few|TRBJ2-7|TRBV2|-|12
CASRRDAGEQYF
TGTGCCAGCAGGAGGGACGCTGGCGAGCAGTACTTC
>-|TRBJ2-5|TRBV6-2/TRBV6-3|TRBD2|16
CASSSLMTSGGETQYF
TGTGCCAGCAGTTCCCTAATGACTAGCGGGGGTGAGACCCAGTACTTC